This T cell receptor beta chain emerged from a study of T-cell reconstitution after alpha-beta-depleted transplantation in children (dated by TCRdb to 2016 to 2017). Notes on the research overall: T-cell immune reconstitution after TCRalphabeta/CD19-depleted allogeneic hematopoietic cell transplantation in children was quantitatively tracked in the study by means of TCR repertoire profiling.

The treatment or condition label here, explained by the study, means: allogeneic hematopoietic cell transplantation with graft depleted of TCRalphabeta T cells and CD19 B cells. TCRalphabeta/CD19-depleted allogeneic hematopoietic cell grafts were given to the transplant recipients, all of whom were children. Overall study outcomes, separate from this receptor: Over subsequent months, a decline in hyperexpanded clone frequencies was noted, and after one year, T-cell counts and TCRbeta diversity were mostly ascribed to newly produced T cells. In some patients, the high TCRbeta diversity seen at day 60 was put down to recipient T cells and intrathymic progenitors that had survived conditioning. About two months after transplant, the apparently early recovery of alphabetaT-cell counts reportedly depended on just several hundred clones that had expanded rapidly and came from non-depleted graft cells.

On this clonotype itself: Its antigen remains unidentified. Base qualities were left out, and no much larger clone turns up one base away.

Library creation used PCR. The instrument given in TCRdb is Illumina HiSeq 2500. TCR libraries were prepared with molecular barcoding, using unique molecular identifiers to normalize TCRbeta repertoire quantification. TCRdb passed the public sequencing reads through fastp at Q25 and MiXCR, retaining productive beta sequences. A single entry per CDR3 protein holds the most common genes and DNA from its merged rows. Here the sample has hundreds of thousands of distinct CDR3 sequences; 15% to 20% occur a single time. About 41% of the sample rests with the top ten. The CDR3 sequence holds 14 residues, the cysteine and phenylalanine included. The CDR3 DNA has 42 bases and is translated from base 1. V is pared back by 4 bases and J by 6 bases, with 12 bases lying between the germline termini.

This TCR came from a male patient aged 2-10 years who had a stem cell transplant for acute lymphoblastic leukemia, so the T cells may come from the graft donor. Recombination connected TRBV12-3 or TRBV12-4 to TRBJ2-2; the best D guess is TRBD2, with 5 bases matching. Sequenced material: PBMCs, mostly from graft donor cells, taken 360 days after TCRalphabeta/CD19-depleted stem cell transplant. The sequenced DNA is TGTGCCAGCAGTTCTCGGGGAGTGGCCGGGGAGCTGTTTTTT. It translates as CASSSRGVAGELFF.